The next 26 T cell receptor beta chains were all read from a single sample in a study of blood T cell repertoires in COVID-19. Libraries were prepared by immunoSEQ multiplex PCR; TCRdb keeps only in-frame clonotypes and omits some of them. The sample lists some 130,000 clones, around 88% seen once, with 2.5% to 3% in the top ten. The sequencing sample was made of peripheral blood. The receptor source for this set is a man aged 55 to 70 with active or convalescent COVID-19.

The chain links TRBV19 to TRBJ1-1; 8 bases map to TRBD1. Trimming cost V 6 bases and J 0 bases; bases outside gene matches: 6. The germline V gene encodes CDR1 LNHDA and CDR2 SQIVND (reference sequence). The CDR3 extends over 15 amino acids. The DNA of the CDR3 is TGTGCCAGTAGGACGACAGGGGCCCTGAACACTGAAGCTTTCTTT. This translates into CASRTTGALNTEAFF.

The rearrangement uses TRBV4-3 and TRBJ1-6, with TRBD1 identical over 9 bases. There are 15 residues in the CDR3. V gave up 1 base and J gave up 10 bases; unmatched junction bases: 5. Germline V gives CDR1 LGHNA, CDR2 YSLEER. CDR3 amino acids: CASSQGDRVGSPLHF. For the CDR3, the DNA is TGCGCCAGCAGCCAAGGGGACAGGGTGGGCTCACCCCTCCACTTT.

The J gene is TRBJ1-6, the V gene TRBV19; 8 bases align to TRBD1. After removal of 5 bases from V and 6 bases from J, the junction contained 9 bases not matched to a gene. CDR3 length: 16 residues. Germline values: CDR1 LNHDA, CDR2 SQIVND (reference sequence). In nucleotides, the CDR3 is TGTGCCAGTAGTTCCCGACAGGGGAAGGGTAATTCACCCCTCCACTTT. Protein sequence: CASSSRQGKGNSPLHF.

The chain has TRBV5-1 and TRBJ2-3; 8 bases align to TRBD2. The J segment lost 5 bases and the V segment lost 5 bases, leaving 4 bases of the junction unmatched. CDR1 SGHRS and CDR2 YFSETQ come from the germline V gene. The CDR3 contains 13 residues. CDR3 DNA: TGCGCCAGCAGACTAGCGGATAAAGATACGCAGTATTTT. The encoded protein is CASRLADKDTQYF.

The V and J genes are TRBV2 and TRBJ1-2; 8 bases are shared with TRBD1. Germline V gene sequence: CDR1 SNHLY, CDR2 FYNNEI. The CDR3 sequence is 14 residues long. V dropped 4 bases and J dropped 11; count of bases not matched to a gene: 12. The DNA of the CDR3 is TGTGCCAGCAGTGTCGGACAGGGTCTCTCCTTTTACACCTTC. Protein: CASSVGQGLSFYTF. Drawing the rest from reference TRBV2 and TRBJ1-2, the complete variable domain is EPEVTQTPSHQVTQMGQEVILRCVPISNHLYFYWYRQILGQKVEFLVSFYNNEISEKSEIFDDQFSVERPDGSNFTLKIRSTKLEDSAMYFCASSVGQGLSFYTFGSGTRLTVV.

The chain recombines TRBV5-1 with TRBJ1-3; D is unclear. Germline values: CDR1 SGHRS, CDR2 YFSETQ. This CDR3 contains 13 residues. Trimming took 2 bases from V and 0 from J, leaving 3 bases between them. CDR3 protein: CASSFGSGNTIYF. In DNA form, the CDR3 reads TGCGCCAGCAGCTTCGGCTCTGGAAACACCATATATTTT.

V gene TRBV7-2 combines with J gene TRBJ1-3, with D tentatively TRBD1 (5 bases). The V end was cut by 5 bases, the J end by 0 bases, with 17 bases between. Germline loops: CDR1 SGHTA, CDR2 FQGNSA. This CDR3 is 17 amino acids long. The CDR3 DNA reads as TGTGCCAGCAGCCTAGTGACAGCTCAAAGCTCTGGAAACACCATATATTTT. It encodes CASSLVTAQSSGNTIYF.

The chain combines TRBV5-1 with TRBJ1-1, with 7 bases identical to TRBD1. V lost 0 bases, J lost 0 bases, and 8 bases stayed unmatched. Germline loops: CDR1 SGHRS, CDR2 YFSETQ. This CDR3 contains 17 residues. CDR3 sequence: CASSLGQGDFLNTEAFF. DNA for the CDR3: TGCGCCAGCAGCTTGGGACAGGGAGACTTCCTGAACACTGAAGCTTTCTTT.

This clone was observed once. The chain employs TRBV18 and TRBJ2-7; 11 bases are shared with TRBD2. This CDR3 has 15 residues. Germline V lookup: CDR1 KGHSH, CDR2 LQKENI. With 2 bases clipped from V and 2 bases from J, the junction kept 2 bases outside the gene matches. The CDR3 DNA follows: TGTGCCAGCTCACCAGGTAGCGGGGGGGCCTACGAGCAGTACTTC. Translation gives CASSPGSGGAYEQYF.

This chain links TRBV14 with TRBJ2-5; D is undetermined. This CDR3 spans 15 amino acids. V lost 4 bases, J lost 0 bases, and 12 bases lay in between. Per germline, CDR1 SGHDN and CDR2 FVKESK. The CDR3 loop is CASSLGGANQETQYF. CDR3 nucleotide sequence: TGTGCCAGCAGCCTCGGTGGAGCGAACCAAGAGACCCAGTACTTC.

This sequence joins TRBV19 and TRBJ1-6; 10 nucleotides line up with TRBD1. V lost 5 bases and J lost 8; bases outside the gene matches: 3. Per germline, CDR1 LNHDA and CDR2 SQIVND (reference sequence). This CDR3 has 14 residues. Written as DNA, the CDR3 is TGTGCCAGTAGTCGGGGGACAGGGGATTCACCCCTCCACTTT. Its protein product is CASSRGTGDSPLHF. Complete variable domain (other parts from reference TRBV19 and TRBJ1-6): DGGITQSPKYLFRKEGQNVTLSCEQNLNHDAMYWYRQDPGQGLRLIYYSQIVNDFQKGDIAEGYSVSREKKESFPLTVTSAQKNPTAFYLCASSRGTGDSPLHFGNGTRLTVT.

This clone was seen once. This chain connects TRBV6-2 or TRBV6-3 to TRBJ2-1; D unresolved. Trimming shortened V by 6 bases and J by 7 bases, and 10 bases separated the two germline ends. The germline V gene encodes CDR1 MNHEY and CDR2 SVGEGT. This CDR3 has 12 amino acids. DNA for the CDR3: TGTGCCAGCAGCCTACTCAGGAATGAGCAGTTCTTC. It translates to CASSLLRNEQFF.

The sample holds one count of this clone. This chain links TRBV28 with TRBJ2-7, with D perhaps TRBD1 (5 bases). Trimming left V 6 bases short and J 5 bases short, with 14 bases between. The germline V gene has CDR1 MDHEN and CDR2 SYDVKM. The CDR3 length is 13 residues. This chain's CDR3 is CASRSQGSNEQYF. The CDR3, as DNA: TGTGCCAGCAGGTCCCAGGGTAGCAACGAGCAGTACTTC. The full variable domain, in which reference TRBV28 and TRBJ2-7 provide the parts outside the CDR3, is DVKVTQSSRYLVKRTGEKVFLECVQDMDHENMFWYRQDPGLGLRLIYFSYDVKMKEKGDIPEGYSVSREKKERFSLILESASTNQTSMYLCASRSQGSNEQYFGPGTRLTVT.

The rearrangement joins TRBV6-1 to TRBJ1-5, with TRBD1 matching 11 bases. Germline V gene data show CDR1 as MNHNS and CDR2 as SASEGT. This CDR3 is 16 amino acids long. Trimming cost V 3 bases and J 4 bases; bases outside gene matches: 5. The CDR3 sequence: CASSDEGTGGNQPQHF. The CDR3 nucleotides read TGTGCCAGCAGTGACGAAGGGACAGGGGGGAATCAGCCCCAGCATTTT.

The V gene is TRBV27, the J gene TRBJ1-2; 7 bases line up with TRBD1. There are 13 residues in the CDR3. Germline CDR1 is MNHEY and CDR2 is SMNVEV (reference sequence). Trimming removed 6 bases from V and 5 bases from J; junction bases left unmatched: 6. This chain's CDR3 is CASRTGTRYGYTF. The DNA of the CDR3 is TGTGCCAGCAGGACAGGGACGAGATATGGCTACACCTTC.

The chain joins TRBV2 to TRBJ2-5, with D possibly TRBD2 on 6 matching bases. The CDR3 runs 14 residues. V lost 5 bases and J lost 5, with 15 bases in between. CDR1 is SNHLY, CDR2 FYNNEI, per germline. CDR3 loop: CASSSEAGGETQYF. CDR3 coding DNA: TGTGCCAGCAGTTCCGAAGCGGGTGGCGAGACCCAGTACTTC. Based on the CDR3 plus reference TRBV2 and TRBJ2-5, the full variable domain is EPEVTQTPSHQVTQMGQEVILRCVPISNHLYFYWYRQILGQKVEFLVSFYNNEISEKSEIFDDQFSVERPDGSNFTLKIRSTKLEDSAMYFCASSSEAGGETQYFGPGTRLLVL.

This rearrangement joins TRBV19 to TRBJ2-3; TRBD1 matches at 11 bases. The CDR3 has 19 amino acids. J was trimmed by 0 bases and V by 10 bases; bases with no gene match: 18. Per the germline V gene, CDR1 is LNHDA and CDR2 is SQIVND (reference sequence). CDR3 region: CATLGKGTGGSLSTDTQYF. The DNA for the CDR3 is TGTGCCACTTTAGGGAAGGGGACAGGGGGATCACTTAGCACAGATACGCAGTATTTT.

The gene calls are TRBV7-3 and TRBJ2-3; 14 positions agree with TRBD2. The V gene end was trimmed by 5 bases and the J gene end by 5 bases; junction bases not matched to a gene: 6. Germline CDR1 and CDR2: SGHTA and FQGTGA. The length of the CDR3 is 16 residues. The CDR3 protein is CASSLTSGGAGDTQYF. The DNA of the CDR3 is TGTGCCAGCAGCCTGACTAGCGGGGGGGCCGGAGATACGCAGTATTTT.

This clone was detected only once. The V and J genes are TRBV4-3 and TRBJ1-4; 10 bases align to TRBD1. This CDR3 contains 15 residues. The germline CDR1 and CDR2 sequences are LGHNA and YSLEER. The V and J ends lost 0 bases and 8 bases, in that order; junction bases with no gene match: 3. The CDR3 coding sequence is TGCGCCAGCAGCCAAGACGGGACAGGGGACGAAAAACTGTTTTTT. As protein: CASSQDGTGDEKLFF.

The V and J genes are TRBV9 and TRBJ2-3; 7 bases match TRBD2. The CDR3 totals 15 residues. The germline CDR1 and CDR2 sequences are SGDLS and YYNGEE. The V and J ends lost 3 bases and 2 bases, in that order; junction bases with no gene match: 6. Here the CDR3 reads CASSEGTTHTDTQYF. In nucleotides, the CDR3 is TGTGCCAGCAGCGAGGGGACTACGCACACAGATACGCAGTATTTT.

The CDR3 reads CASSLGGVVGFEQYF. DNA for the CDR3: TGTGCCAGCAGTTTGGGAGGTGTGGTCGGGTTCGAGCAGTACTTC. The chain uses TRBV28 and TRBJ2-7, with D possibly matching TRBD2 (6 bases). V lost 3 bases and J lost 6, with 18 bases in between. The germline CDR1 and CDR2 sequences are MDHEN and SYDVKM. The CDR3 loop spans 15 amino acids. Using reference TRBV28 and TRBJ2-7 for the parts outside the CDR3, the full variable domain is DVKVTQSSRYLVKRTGEKVFLECVQDMDHENMFWYRQDPGLGLRLIYFSYDVKMKEKGDIPEGYSVSREKKERFSLILESASTNQTSMYLCASSLGGVVGFEQYFGPGTRLTVT.

This rearrangement joins TRBV9 to TRBJ1-5; D possibly corresponds to TRBD1 (5 bases). The CDR3 has 15 amino acids. Per the germline V gene, CDR1 is SGDLS and CDR2 is YYNGEE. Trimming took off 3 bases at V and 0 bases at J, with 10 bases between the two ends. CDR3 loop: CASSAQGYSNQPQHF. The CDR3 nucleotides read TGTGCCAGCAGCGCGCAGGGATATAGCAATCAGCCCCAGCATTTT.

This chain uses TRBV19 with TRBJ2-1; 9 bases agree with TRBD2. Germline V gene lookup returns CDR1 LNHDA and CDR2 SQIVND (reference sequence). V was pared by 7 bases and J by 8 bases, with 15 bases of the junction left unmatched. CDR3 length equals 16 residues. CDR3: CASIPRGGGALDEQFF. The DNA for the CDR3 is TGTGCCAGTATACCCCGCGGCGGGGGGGCCTTAGATGAGCAGTTCTTC.

The genes are TRBV28 and TRBJ1-3, with D hard to call. This CDR3 has 12 residues. The V gene lost 6 bases and the J gene lost 7 bases, with 10 bases spanning the gap. In germline, CDR1 is MDHEN, CDR2 SYDVKM. The CDR3, as DNA: TGTGCCAGCAGCCCACCAGGCAACACCATATATTTT. Translated: CASSPPGNTIYF. Looking up the rest from reference TRBV28 and TRBJ1-3 gives the full variable domain: DVKVTQSSRYLVKRTGEKVFLECVQDMDHENMFWYRQDPGLGLRLIYFSYDVKMKEKGDIPEGYSVSREKKERFSLILESASTNQTSMYLCASSPPGNTIYFGEGSWLTVV.

The J gene is TRBJ1-1, the V gene TRBV27; a weak D match, TRBD1 (5 bases). The V end lost 3 bases, the J end lost 13 bases, and 15 bases lay between the germline ends. Germline loops: CDR1 MNHEY, CDR2 SMNVEV (reference sequence). The CDR3 covers 12 residues. The CDR3 is CASSFIGQGGFF. The DNA of the CDR3 is TGTGCCAGCAGTTTCATAGGGCAGGGTGGTTTCTTT.

This clone showed up just once. The rearrangement uses TRBV5-1 and TRBJ2-6; D call uncertain. The germline gives CDR1 SGHRS, CDR2 YFSETQ. Deletions cut 1 base from V and 2 bases from J, with 4 bases between. The CDR3 covers 14 residues. The chain's CDR3 is CASSLSAGANVLTF. The CDR3 region has the DNA TGCGCCAGCAGCTTGTCAGCTGGGGCCAACGTCCTGACTTTC.